The 28 T cell receptor beta chains presented below share a single source sample, sequenced in a study of persistence of HIV-infected CD4 T cells. These receptors' targets are unknown. Anti-CD3/anti-CD28 beads served as a nonspecific positive control stimulus. Sorting selected CD4+ T cells upregulating both CD40 ligand and CD69. Sequencing used immunoSEQ version 4 in survey mode. The protocol was immunoSEQ multiplex PCR, while the TCRdb copy is restricted to in-frame clones and leaves out a portion. The table has 40,000 to 55,000 clones, 88% seen once. The sequenced sample was CD4+ T cells sorted from PBMCs after roughly 18-hour stimulation, obtained from a patient who received antiretroviral therapy. The receptors come from an adult woman with HIV who was CMV-seropositive.

The chain has TRBV5-6 and TRBJ1-1, with D unclear. The CDR3 has 15 residues. CDR1 is SGHDT, CDR2 YYEEEE, per germline. The germline V and J ends were trimmed by 6 bases and 3 bases, with 18 bases remaining between them. CDR3 amino acids: CASTNAVQRYTEAFF. For the CDR3, the DNA is TGTGCCAGCACCAATGCGGTCCAGAGGTACACTGAAGCTTTCTTT. Based on the CDR3 plus reference TRBV5-6 and TRBJ1-1, the full variable domain is DAGVTQSPTHLIKTRGQQVTLRCSPKSGHDTVSWYQQALGQGPQFIFQYYEEEERQRGNFPDRFSGHQFPNYSSELNVNALLLGDSALYLCASTNAVQRYTEAFFGQGTRLTVV.

V and J are TRBV5-5 and TRBJ1-6; 11 positions agree with TRBD1. CDR1 is SGHKS and CDR2 is YYEKEE in the germline V gene (reference sequence). V was clipped by 2 bases and J by 8 bases; unmatched bases: 12. CDR3 length: 18 amino acids. The CDR3 is CASSFVFSGQGGDSPLHF. Here the CDR3 DNA reads TGTGCCAGCAGCTTTGTTTTCTCGGGACAGGGGGGGGATTCACCCCTCCACTTT.

This sequence joins TRBV6-5 and TRBJ1-5; possible D gene TRBD1, 5 bases. CDR3 size: 15 residues. V was pared by 0 bases and J by 6 bases, with 12 bases between. CDR1 is MNHEY, CDR2 SVGAGI, per germline. This chain's CDR3 is CASSYSIQAGQPQHF. The CDR3 DNA sequence: TGTGCCAGCAGTTACTCGATACAGGCTGGTCAGCCCCAGCATTTT.

This clone turned up a few times. The chain links TRBV27 to TRBJ2-3, with 9 bases identical to TRBD2. This CDR3 has 16 amino acids. The germline CDR1 and CDR2 sequences are MNHEY and SMNVEV (reference sequence). With V trimmed by 6 bases and J by 3 bases, 10 bases remained unmatched. The CDR3 protein is CASSLQGLAGTDTQYF. The CDR3 DNA reads TGTGCCAGCAGCCTCCAGGGGCTAGCGGGGACAGATACGCAGTATTTT.

The chain has TRBV7-2 and TRBJ1-3; 7 bases map to TRBD1. The CDR3 consists of 15 residues. Trimming removed 5 bases from V and 3 bases from J; junction bases left unmatched: 7. Germline assignment: CDR1 SGHTA and CDR2 FQGNSA. CDR3 DNA: TGTGCCAGCAGCCTCGAGGGGGCCAGTGGAAACACCATATATTTT. It yields the protein CASSLEGASGNTIYF.

The chain joins TRBV6-6 to TRBJ2-1; D gene uncertain. Between the trimmed V and J ends, which lost 8 bases and 6 bases, there was a span of 8 bases. Germline CDR1 MNHNY, CDR2 SVGAGI (reference sequence). The CDR3 is 11 amino acids. Here the CDR3 DNA reads TGTGCCAGCGGTCTCTCCAATGAGCAGTTCTTC. Its translation is CASGLSNEQFF.

In its sample, this clone was seen once. The chain employs TRBV6-5 and TRBJ2-3; 10 bases are shared with TRBD2. The CDR3 extends over 14 amino acids. Germline trimming cut 9 bases from V and 5 bases from J; bases unmatched to any gene: 8. Germline V gene data show CDR1 as MNHEY and CDR2 as SVGAGI. CDR3 protein: CASKRGLAIDTQYF. DNA of the CDR3: TGTGCCAGTAAACGGGGACTAGCGATAGATACGCAGTATTTT.

This clone was detected only once. The V call is TRBV6-6, the J call TRBJ1-1, with a possible D match to TRBD1 (6 bases). Germline CDR1 reads MNHNY; CDR2 reads SVGAGI (reference sequence). V was shortened by 7 bases and J by 8 bases, with 11 bases between the two germline ends. The CDR3 loop spans 11 amino acids. The CDR3 protein is CASMRTAEAFF. In DNA, the CDR3 is TGTGCCAGCATGAGGACAGCCGAAGCTTTCTTT.

The gene calls are TRBV3-1 (or the pseudogene TRBV3-2) and TRBJ2-7; 8 bases line up with TRBD2. CDR3 length: 14 residues. The V gene's germline CDR1 is LGHDT and CDR2 YNNKEL (reference sequence). V gave up 1 base and J gave up 7 bases; unmatched junction bases: 6. The CDR3 DNA reads TGTGCCAGCAGCCAAGGCTCGGGGGGGAGGGAGCAGTACTTC. This codes for CASSQGSGGREQYF.

This chain connects TRBV11-2 to TRBJ2-1; 10 positions match TRBD2. Per germline, CDR1 SGHAT and CDR2 FQNNGV. The CDR3 covers 18 residues. After removal of 0 bases from V and 0 bases from J, the junction contained 5 bases not matched to a gene. The CDR3 protein is CASSLDSGGPYSYNEQFF. The CDR3 DNA sequence: TGTGCCAGCAGCTTAGATAGCGGGGGGCCTTACTCCTACAATGAGCAGTTCTTC.

The J gene is TRBJ1-1, the V gene TRBV29-1, with D unclear. Germline loops: CDR1 SQVTM, CDR2 ANQGSEA. Trimming took off 4 bases at V and 5 bases at J, with 8 bases between the two ends. The CDR3 contains 11 residues. CDR3 loop: CSVGRGTEAFF. In DNA, the CDR3 is TGCAGCGTTGGACGAGGGACTGAAGCTTTCTTT.

The chain links TRBV5-1 to TRBJ1-6; 11 bases map to TRBD1. The CDR3 runs 15 residues. With 3 bases clipped from V and 10 bases from J, the junction kept 6 bases outside the gene matches. Looked up from germline, CDR1 is SGHRS and CDR2 is YFSETQ. The CDR3 coding sequence is TGCGCCAGCAGCTCTTGGACAGGGGGCCAATCACCCCTCCACTTT. It translates to CASSSWTGGQSPLHF.

The chain carries TRBV29-1 and TRBJ1-2; 7 nucleotides match TRBD1. The V segment lost 3 bases and the J segment 3 bases; nucleotides outside the gene matches: 4. The CDR3 spans 13 residues. Germline CDR1 is SQVTM and CDR2 is ANQGSEA. The CDR3 is CSVEGQIDYGYTF. DNA of the CDR3: TGCAGCGTTGAGGGACAGATTGACTATGGCTACACCTTC.

V is TRBV20-1 and J is TRBJ2-1; D is perhaps TRBD2 (6 bases). The germline V gene has CDR1 DFQATT and CDR2 SNEGSKA (reference sequence). Trimming left V 4 bases short and J 12 bases short, with 10 bases between. The CDR3 has 10 amino acids. CDR3 nucleotides: TGCAGTGCTAATCAGGGAGGGCAGTTCTTC. The encoded protein is CSANQGGQFF.

This chain's CDR3 is CASSLGGGGVRNTIYF. DNA for the CDR3: TGTGCCAGCAGCTTAGGTGGGGGCGGAGTTCGAAACACCATATATTTT. The J gene is TRBJ1-3, the V gene TRBV7-8; weak D call: TRBD1 (6 bases). CDR3 length: 16 residues. Germline values: CDR1 SGHVS, CDR2 FQNEAQ. V shed 1 base and J shed 5 bases, with 15 bases lying between them.

The chain links TRBV5-4 to TRBJ1-2; possibly TRBD1 for D (5 bases). Germline values: CDR1 SGHNT, CDR2 YYREEE (reference sequence). V gave up 6 bases and J gave up 8 bases, with 17 bases separating them. The length of the CDR3 is 13 residues. As DNA, the CDR3 is TGTGCCAGCACTCTGACGGGGGTACGGGGCTACACCTTC. Translating gives CASTLTGVRGYTF. Filled out from reference TRBV5-4 and TRBJ1-2, the complete variable domain reads ETGVTQSPTHLIKTRGQQVTLRCSSQSGHNTVSWYQQALGQGPQFIFQYYREEENGRGNFPPRFSGLQFPNYSSELNVNALELDDSALYLCASTLTGVRGYTFGSGTRLTVV.

J is TRBJ2-5 and V is TRBV11-2; D ambiguous. The germline CDR1 and CDR2 sequences are SGHAT and FQNNGV. With 5 bases removed from V and 0 bases from J, the gap between germline ends came to 10 bases. This CDR3 has 14 residues. The CDR3 sequence: CASSLPRNQETQYF. The CDR3 DNA sequence: TGTGCCAGCAGCCTCCCGAGAAACCAAGAGACCCAGTACTTC.

This sequence joins TRBV7-9 and TRBJ2-1, with D perhaps TRBD1 (6 bases). The V end was cut by 1 base, the J end by 10 bases, with 17 bases between. The germline V gene encodes CDR1 SEHNR and CDR2 FQNEAQ (reference sequence). The CDR3 is made up of 15 amino acids. The CDR3 loop reads CASSLEGDIGWEQFF. The CDR3 DNA sequence: TGTGCCAGCAGCTTAGAGGGGGATATCGGATGGGAGCAGTTCTTC. Complete variable domain (other parts from reference TRBV7-9 and TRBJ2-1): DTGVSQNPRHKITKRGQNVTFRCDPISEHNRLYWYRQTLGQGPEFLTYFQNEAQLEKSRLLSDRFSAERPKGSFSTLEIQRTEQGDSAMYLCASSLEGDIGWEQFFGPGTRLTVL.

The chain carries TRBV29-1 and TRBJ1-1, with D perhaps TRBD1 (6 bases). Trimming took off 4 bases at V and 1 base at J, with 10 bases between the two ends. This CDR3 region has 13 residues. The germline V gene has CDR1 SQVTM and CDR2 ANQGSEA. CDR3 nucleotides: TGCAGCGTTGGGGCAGGGGCGAACACTGAAGCTTTCTTT. Protein: CSVGAGANTEAFF.

This sequence joins TRBV30 and TRBJ2-4; no reliable D call. Germline V lookup: CDR1 GTSNPN, CDR2 SVGIG (reference sequence). V was pared by 1 base and J by 0 bases, with 10 bases between. This CDR3 spans 15 amino acids. The CDR3 here is CAWSEALIAKNIQYF. The CDR3 bases are TGTGCCTGGAGTGAGGCCCTCATAGCCAAAAACATTCAGTACTTC.

The chain uses TRBV24-1 and TRBJ1-1; perhaps TRBD1 as D (6 bases). This CDR3 is built from 13 residues. Germline V gives CDR1 KGHDR, CDR2 SFDVKD. V was shortened by 5 bases and J by 5 bases, with 11 bases between the two germline ends. CDR3 amino acids: CATSGRGRTEAFF. In DNA, the CDR3 is TGTGCCACCAGTGGGAGGGGGAGGACTGAAGCTTTCTTT.

This chain links TRBV6-7 with TRBJ2-7; D may match TRBD1 or TRBD2 (5 bases each). TRBV6-7 is an open reading frame, and its role is uncertain. This CDR3 contains 12 residues. V was pared by 2 bases and J by 9 bases, with 11 bases between. The CDR3 bases are TGTGCCAGCAGTTACCCAACAGGAGGGCAGTACGTC. Its protein product is CASSYPTGGQYV.

The CDR3 spells CAISLDFGDNEQFF. DNA for the CDR3: TGTGCCATCAGTCTGGACTTCGGCGACAATGAGCAGTTCTTC. J is TRBJ2-1 and V is TRBV10-3; a possible D gene is TRBD2 (5 bases). The germline CDR1 and CDR2 sequences are ENHRY and SYGVKD. The CDR3 runs to 14 residues. V lost 5 bases to trimming and J lost 5 bases, with 13 bases between them.

The rearrangement joins TRBV2 to TRBJ1-2; D call uncertain. Trimming removed 1 base from V and 0 bases from J, with 12 bases in between. This CDR3 has 16 amino acids. Germline V gives CDR1 SNHLY, CDR2 FYNNEI. Here the CDR3 DNA reads TGTGCCAGCAGTGAAGAGAGGGAGACTTCTAACTATGGCTACACCTTC. It encodes CASSEERETSNYGYTF.

The genes are TRBV19 and TRBJ1-6; possibly TRBD1 for D (5 bases). Trimming removed 0 bases from V and 8 bases from J, with 5 bases in between. Germline CDR1 and CDR2: LNHDA and SQIVND (reference sequence). This CDR3 spans 13 amino acids. The CDR3 region is CASSIEGDSPLHF. CDR3 nucleotides: TGTGCCAGTAGTATAGAGGGGGATTCACCCCTCCACTTT. The whole variable domain, filled in from reference TRBV19 and TRBJ1-6, reads DGGITQSPKYLFRKEGQNVTLSCEQNLNHDAMYWYRQDPGQGLRLIYYSQIVNDFQKGDIAEGYSVSREKKESFPLTVTSAQKNPTAFYLCASSIEGDSPLHFGNGTRLTVT.

CDR3 region: CASSPTEETQYF. CDR3 DNA sequence: TGTGCCAGCAGCCCTACCGAGGAGACCCAGTACTTC. This sequence joins TRBV9 and TRBJ2-5; no definite D call. V gave up 4 bases and J gave up 5 bases, with 9 bases separating them. Germline V CDR1 and CDR2: SGDLS, YYNGEE. CDR3 size: 12 residues.

The DNA of the CDR3 is TGTGCCAGCAGCTTAGGTGGGCTAAACAATGAGCAGTTCTTC. Translating it yields CASSLGGLNNEQFF. V is TRBV11-3 and J is TRBJ2-1; D is ambiguous. Germline assignment: CDR1 SGHNT and CDR2 YENEEA. This CDR3 comprises 14 residues. Trimming removed 1 base from V and 5 bases from J, with 9 bases in between.

The V call is TRBV19, the J call TRBJ1-1; maybe TRBD1 (5 bases). The CDR3 length is 16 residues. Germline loops: CDR1 LNHDA, CDR2 SQIVND (reference sequence). Trimming stripped 3 bases from V and 0 bases from J, with 14 bases between. The CDR3 is CASSIGAGPLNTEAFF. The CDR3 coding sequence is TGTGCCAGTAGTATTGGGGCAGGGCCCTTGAACACTGAAGCTTTCTTT. Full variable domain (missing parts from reference TRBV19 and TRBJ1-1): DGGITQSPKYLFRKEGQNVTLSCEQNLNHDAMYWYRQDPGQGLRLIYYSQIVNDFQKGDIAEGYSVSREKKESFPLTVTSAQKNPTAFYLCASSIGAGPLNTEAFFGQGTRLTVV.